This T cell receptor (beta chain) was found in a study of CD8 T cells in Susac syndrome. Random hexamers primed reverse transcription of about 0.45 to 1 ug RNA. TCRdb called the immunoSEQ multiplex PCR reads again in MiXCR, with one record for every CDR3 protein. The sample carries roughly 200,000 distinct CDR3 sequences, roughly 96% recorded once. The CDR3 consists of 12 residues. CDR1 is MNHEY, CDR2 SVGAGI, per germline. Trimming shortened V by 2 bases and J by 8 bases, and 4 bases separated the two germline ends. V gene TRBV6-5 combines with J gene TRBJ1-6, with D uncertain. The sequence was obtained from a human donor in good health. The sequencing sample was made of CD4+ T cells from PBMCs. The CDR3 DNA reads as TGTGCCAGCAGTTACGGAGATTCACCCCTCCACTTT. Translating it yields CASSYGDSPLHF.